Here is one TCR beta chain with its context. The data were obtained in a study of blood T cell repertoires in COVID-19. The protocol was immunoSEQ multiplex PCR, while the TCRdb copy is restricted to in-frame clones and leaves out a portion. The table has under 450,000 clones, about 88% seen once. CDR3 length: 14 residues. CDR1 is LNHNV and CDR2 is YYDKDF in the germline V gene (reference sequence). After removal of 3 bases from V and 2 bases from J, the junction contained 2 bases not matched to a gene. The chain combines TRBV15 with TRBJ1-2; 8 bases fit TRBD1. Sequencing input: peripheral blood. This clonotype originated in a woman in her sixties or seventies with COVID-19, enrolled during active disease. The DNA of the CDR3 is TGTGCCACCAGCAGGGACAGGGCAAACTATGGCTACACCTTC. It specifies CATSRDRANYGYTF. The whole variable domain, filled in from reference TRBV15 and TRBJ1-2, reads DAMVIQNPRYQVTQFGKPVTLSCSQTLNHNVMYWYQQKSSQAPKLLFHYYDKDFNNEADTPDNFQSRRPNTSFCFLDIRSPGLGDTAMYLCATSRDRANYGYTFGSGTRLTVV.